This T cell receptor beta chain was documented in a study of T cells in tumors after PD-1 blockade. The wider study: Treatment was either pembrolizumab 200 mg every 3 weeks or cemiplimab 350 mg every 2 weeks. Some patients also took daily vismodegib 150 mg during anti-PD-1 treatment.

Trimming shortened V by 0 bases and J by 6 bases, and 13 bases separated the two germline ends. In germline, CDR1 is SGHDN, CDR2 FVKESK. The CDR3 runs to 15 residues. Clones were read by immunoSEQ multiplex PCR, and TCRdb kept only the in-frame ones, dropping some. The table has under 6,500 clones, around 84% seen once. Genomic DNA template from tumor biopsies or peripheral blood, about 600 ng to 6,004 ng input. The V call is TRBV14, the J call TRBJ2-3, with D hard to call. The sample in question was PBMCs, obtained after anti-PD-1 therapy. This receptor was identified in a human donor with advanced basal cell or squamous cell carcinoma (not recorded which). The CDR3 coding sequence is TGTGCCAGCAGCCAAGATCGGACGCCCCCCGATACGCAGTATTTT. Protein sequence: CASSQDRTPPDTQYF.